This T cell receptor (beta chain) is from a study of shared clonotypes between healthy human individuals. General study points: Four donors shared approximately 5% of their naive CD4 clonotypes.

With regard to this clone: Antigen: not known. This sample includes further DNA sequences coding for the same CDR3.

Produced via immunoSEQ multiplex PCR; TCRdb's table is partial and in-frame only. The table has 2 million to 2.5 million clones, approximately 96% seen once. With 1 base removed from V and 0 bases from J, the gap between germline ends came to 7 bases. The germline V gene has CDR1 MNHNS and CDR2 SASEGT. This CDR3 comprises 14 residues. The sequencing sample was made of naive CD4+ T cells sorted from blood. The subset: CD45RA+ positively selected. The chain has TRBV6-1 and TRBJ2-7, with D maybe TRBD2 (6 bases). The source is a man in his late teens or twenties in good health. CDR3 protein: CASSEGGGSYEQYF. CDR3 nucleotide sequence: TGTGCCAGCAGTGAAGGGGGAGGCTCCTACGAGCAGTACTTC.